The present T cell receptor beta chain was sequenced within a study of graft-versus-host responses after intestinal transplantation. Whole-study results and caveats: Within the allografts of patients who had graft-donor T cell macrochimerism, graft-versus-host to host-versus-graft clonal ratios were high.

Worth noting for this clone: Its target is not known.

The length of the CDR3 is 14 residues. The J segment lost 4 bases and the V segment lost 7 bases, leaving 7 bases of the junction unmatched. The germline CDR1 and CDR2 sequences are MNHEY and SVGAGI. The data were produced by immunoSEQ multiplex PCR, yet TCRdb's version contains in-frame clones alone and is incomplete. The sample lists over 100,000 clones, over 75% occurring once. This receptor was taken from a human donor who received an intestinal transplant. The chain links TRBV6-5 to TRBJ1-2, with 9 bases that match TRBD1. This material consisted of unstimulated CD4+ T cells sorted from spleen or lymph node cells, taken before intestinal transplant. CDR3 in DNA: TGTGCCAGCACCACAGGGGGCTGGGGCTATGGCTACACCTTC. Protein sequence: CASTTGGWGYGYTF.